This TCR beta chain was sequenced in a study of blood T cell repertoires in COVID-19. TCRdb keeps only in-frame clones here, not all; method: immunoSEQ multiplex PCR. The table includes 55,000 to 80,000 clones, 75% to 90% detected once. CDR3 length: 13 amino acids. The germline V gene has CDR1 KGHSH and CDR2 LQKENI. Trimming cost V 2 bases and J 4 bases, with 8 bases left between them. The V gene is TRBV18, the J gene TRBJ1-2, with D perhaps matching TRBD1 (6 bases). This receptor was identified in a human donor in a cohort sampled during active COVID-19. The sample consisted of peripheral blood. For the CDR3, the DNA is TGTGCCAGCTCACCATCGGACAGCTATGGCTACACCTTC. It is translated as CASSPSDSYGYTF.